The 15 T cell receptor beta chains in this list originate from one sample, sequenced in a study of blood T cell repertoires in COVID-19. Repertoires were generated with immunoSEQ multiplex PCR, while TCRdb's copy carries only in-frame clones and drops some. The top ten clones hold 7.5% to 8.5% of a sample with roughly 52,000 clones, about 90% of them seen once. Sequenced sample: peripheral blood. These receptors all come from a man between 60 and 75 years old with active COVID-19.

The chain carries TRBV18 and TRBJ1-4; no reliable D call. In germline, CDR1 is KGHSH, CDR2 LQKENI. The V gene lost 6 bases and the J gene lost 6 bases, with 11 bases spanning the gap. This CDR3 spans 13 amino acids. The DNA of the CDR3 is TGTGCCAGCTCCCCGCGTCGCGATGAAAAACTGTTTTTT. It codes for CASSPRRDEKLFF.

The chain employs TRBV7-3 and TRBJ2-1; TRBD2 is a possible D gene (5 bases). The length of the CDR3 is 15 residues. The V gene's germline CDR1 is SGHTA and CDR2 FQGTGA. The V gene lost 4 bases and the J gene lost 8 bases, with 18 bases spanning the gap. The CDR3 here is CASSSRGPSSHEQFF. The CDR3 DNA sequence: TGTGCCAGCAGCTCACGCGGGCCCTCCTCCCATGAGCAGTTCTTC.

This clone was detected a few times. This chain connects TRBV5-1 to TRBJ2-7; D remains unclear. The V gene lost 3 bases and the J gene lost 1 base, with 2 bases spanning the gap. This CDR3 comprises 11 residues. Germline V gene lookup returns CDR1 SGHRS and CDR2 YFSETQ. CDR3 coding DNA: TGCGCCAGCAGCTCATCCTACGAGCAGTACTTC. Protein: CASSSSYEQYF.

The genes are TRBV7-9 and TRBJ1-3, with a possible D match to TRBD1 (6 bases). CDR1 and CDR2 (germline): SEHNR, FQNEAQ (reference sequence). The CDR3 runs 17 residues. V shed 4 bases and J shed 2 bases, with 18 bases lying between them. The CDR3 region is CASSSFGGHRTGNTIYF. Written as DNA, the CDR3 is TGTGCCAGCAGCTCCTTCGGGGGGCACCGTACTGGAAACACCATATATTTT.

This chain joins TRBV29-1 and TRBJ1-2, with D possibly TRBD1 on 5 matching bases. CDR1 SQVTM and CDR2 ANQGSEA come from the germline V gene. V was cut by 5 bases and J by 1 base, with 14 bases left in between. The CDR3 length is 14 residues. The CDR3 here is CSVSRTLNNYGYTF. CDR3 nucleotide sequence: TGCAGCGTTTCCCGGACACTAAATAACTATGGCTACACCTTC.

The chain carries TRBV6-5 and TRBJ1-4, with 8 bases fitting TRBD1. The germline V gene encodes CDR1 MNHEY and CDR2 SVGAGI. With V trimmed by 7 bases and J by 5 bases, 9 bases remained unmatched. The CDR3 contains 15 residues. This CDR3 reads CASTKDRGGNEKLFF. CDR3 DNA: TGTGCCAGCACTAAAGACAGGGGCGGCAATGAAAAACTGTTTTTT.

The chain joins TRBV19 to TRBJ1-2; 8 nucleotides agree with TRBD1. After removal of 5 bases from V and 7 bases from J, the junction contained 6 bases not matched to a gene. The CDR3 totals 13 residues. Germline lookup yields CDR1 LNHDA and CDR2 SQIVND (reference sequence). CDR3 in DNA: TGTGCCAGTAGTCAGCAGGGGGCGACTGGCTACACCTTC. Translating it yields CASSQQGATGYTF.

The table lists this clone with a count of one. The rearrangement joins TRBV6-5 to TRBJ2-1, with 11 nucleotides matching TRBD2. Looked up from germline, CDR1 is MNHEY and CDR2 is SVGAGI. The length of the CDR3 is 15 residues. V shed 10 bases and J 5 bases; nucleotides not matched to a gene: 10. In DNA, the CDR3 is TGTGCCAAGCCCACGACTAGCGGGATCAACAATGAGCAGTTCTTC. It translates to CAKPTTSGINNEQFF.

The chain is built from TRBV5-1 and TRBJ2-7, with no clear D. The CDR3 is made up of 13 amino acids. In germline, CDR1 is SGHRS, CDR2 YFSETQ. Between the trimmed V and J ends, which lost 5 bases and 3 bases, there was a span of 12 bases. The CDR3 is CASRVEAFYEQYF. The CDR3 DNA follows: TGCGCCAGCAGGGTAGAGGCATTCTACGAGCAGTACTTC.

V is TRBV12-5 and J is TRBJ2-3; D may be TRBD2 (6 bases). CDR1 LGHNT and CDR2 FRNRAP come from the germline V gene. Deletions cut 1 base from V and 5 bases from J, with 10 bases between. There are 14 residues in the CDR3. CDR3 loop: CASGLGREIDTQYF. In DNA form, the CDR3 reads TGTGCTAGTGGTTTGGGGCGGGAAATAGATACGCAGTATTTT. The full variable domain, rest sourced from reference TRBV12-5 and TRBJ2-3, is DARVTQTPRHKVTEMGQEVTMRCQPILGHNTVFWYRQTMMQGLELLAYFRNRAPLDDSGMPKDRFSAEMPDATLATLKIQPSEPRDSAVYFCASGLGREIDTQYFGPGTRLTVL.

The V call is TRBV29-1, the J call TRBJ1-2; 11 bases map to TRBD1. CDR3 length: 14 residues. CDR1 and CDR2 from the germline V gene are SQVTM and ANQGSEA. The V and J ends lost 6 bases and 3 bases, in that order; junction bases with no gene match: 6. The CDR3: CSVGQGAGDYGYTF. The CDR3 coding sequence is TGCAGCGTAGGACAGGGGGCCGGCGACTATGGCTACACCTTC.

V usage is TRBV10-3 and J usage is TRBJ2-7, with D perhaps TRBD1 (5 bases). The length of the CDR3 is 13 residues. V was shortened by 6 bases and J by 1 base, with 10 bases between the two germline ends. CDR1 and CDR2 from the germline V gene are ENHRY and SYGVKD. In DNA form, the CDR3 reads TGTGCCATCAGCCTGACAGAATCCTACGAGCAGTACTTC. This translates into CAISLTESYEQYF.

This clone was recorded only once. The chain is built from TRBV7-2 and TRBJ2-3; the match to TRBD2 covers 9 bases. This CDR3 region has 15 residues. V gave up 6 bases and J gave up 1 base; unmatched junction bases: 5. CDR1 and CDR2 (germline): SGHTA, FQGNSA. The CDR3 DNA reads as TGTGCCAGCAGAGGTAGCGGGAGCGGCACAGATACGCAGTATTTT. This codes for CASRGSGSGTDTQYF.

The chain recombines TRBV4-1 with TRBJ2-1; 10 bases match TRBD2. The V segment lost 1 base and the J segment 0 bases; nucleotides outside the gene matches: 0. Looked up from germline, CDR1 is MGHRA and CDR2 is YSYEKL. There are 16 residues in the CDR3. This CDR3 reads CASSQGLAGSYNEQFF. CDR3 DNA: TGCGCCAGCAGCCAAGGACTAGCGGGCTCCTACAATGAGCAGTTCTTC.

The chain is built from TRBV6-5 and TRBJ1-4, with D possibly being TRBD1 (5 bases). There are 13 residues in the CDR3. Trimming removed 7 bases from V and 8 bases from J, with 14 bases in between. Germline V lookup: CDR1 MNHEY, CDR2 SVGAGI. This CDR3 is CASTRQNSEKLFF. Here the CDR3 DNA reads TGTGCCAGCACCCGACAGAATTCCGAAAAACTGTTTTTT.